This TCR beta chain was sequenced during a study of early T cells in non-severe SARS-CoV-2 infection. Turning to the study itself: The input, bulk RNA from unsorted whole blood, was sequenced, and chains were unpaired.

Study findings and constraints: VDJdb matching skewed toward anti-spike CD8 responses, missing private and CD4 specificities.

The CDR3 extends over 16 amino acids. From germline, CDR1 is SGHTA and CDR2 FQGNSA. The V gene end was trimmed by 4 bases and the J gene end by 7 bases; junction bases not matched to a gene: 12. Researchers tagged individual cDNA molecules with unique molecular identifiers. A single record per CDR3 protein comes from TCRdb applying MiXCR to the 5' RACE reads. The profile shows over 35,000 distinct CDR3 sequences, roughly 10% of them singletons. Only a few counts were recorded for this clonotype. Its antigen is as yet unknown. The specimen was whole blood. The TCR originated in an adult who was a healthcare worker with PCR-confirmed SARS-CoV-2 infection or an uninfected control (not recorded which). The rearrangement links TRBV7-2 to TRBJ2-3; 9 nucleotides line up with TRBD2. The DNA for the CDR3 is TGTGCCAGCAGCTCCGGCGGGGGGGCTCGTGGTCATACGCAGTATTTT. Translating it yields CASSSGGGARGHTQYF.